This T cell receptor (beta chain) stems from a study of beta chain features in type 1 diabetes. General study points: Cells that show high TCR expression could be over-represented by cDNA sequencing. Researchers reported that naive, central memory and Treg TCRB repertoires appeared more similar in patients than in healthy donors.

The authors reverse transcribed all of the isolated RNA, so sequencing captured expressed TCRB transcripts. Clones were read by immunoSEQ multiplex PCR, and TCRdb kept only the in-frame ones, dropping some. The table has 15,000 or so clones, roughly two fifths seen once. Averaging about 100 mL, one heparinised blood draw was given by each donor. The CDR3 loop spans 14 amino acids. The V gene's germline CDR1 is SNHLY and CDR2 FYNNEI. Trimming pared 7 bases from V and 6 bases from J, leaving 17 bases between. On this clone itself: Its antigen is currently unknown.

The sequence derives from a woman aged 35 to 49 in good health. The V and J genes are TRBV2 and TRBJ2-3, with D unresolved. Sequenced: stem cell memory CD4+ T cells from blood. In nucleotides, the CDR3 is TGTGCCAGCACTGAGATCTATGTTTGGGATACGCAGTATTTT. It codes for CASTEIYVWDTQYF.